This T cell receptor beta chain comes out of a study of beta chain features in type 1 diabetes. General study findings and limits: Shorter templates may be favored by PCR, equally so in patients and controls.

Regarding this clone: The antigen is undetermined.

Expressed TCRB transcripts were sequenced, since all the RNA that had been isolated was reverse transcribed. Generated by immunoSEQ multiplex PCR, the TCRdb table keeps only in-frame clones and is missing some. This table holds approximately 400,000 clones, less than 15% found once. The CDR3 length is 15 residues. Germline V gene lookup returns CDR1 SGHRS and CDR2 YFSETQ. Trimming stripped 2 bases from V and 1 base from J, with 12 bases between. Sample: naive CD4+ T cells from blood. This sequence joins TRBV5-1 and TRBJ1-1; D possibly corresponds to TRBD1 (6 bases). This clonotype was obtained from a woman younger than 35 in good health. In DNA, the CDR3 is TGCGCCAGCAGCTTTCCCGGGACATCGAACACTGAAGCTTTCTTT. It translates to CASSFPGTSNTEAFF. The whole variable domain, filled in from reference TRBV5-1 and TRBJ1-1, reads KAGVTQTPRYLIKTRGQQVTLSCSPISGHRSVSWYQQTPGQGLQFLFEYFSETQRNKGNFPGRFSGRQFSNSRSEMNVSTLELGDSALYLCASSFPGTSNTEAFFGQGTRLTVV.